Shown below are 30 T cell receptor beta chains from a single sample sequenced in a study of metastatic and nonmetastatic thyroid tumors (dated by TCRdb to about 2020). The protocol used for the library was PCR. Sequencing relied on an Illumina HiSeq 4000. The public sequencing data were trimmed at Q25 with fastp and processed into clonotypes with MiXCR by TCRdb, which kept only in-frame beta chains. This sample gives 30,000 to 35,000 clones in total; 25% to 35% of them show up just once. Of the sample, less than 9.5% falls within the top ten clones. No treatment had been received by any patient before thyroid surgery. The sample consisted of blood. These receptors all stem from a female donor with papillary thyroid cancer or a benign thyroid nodule (not recorded which). Some clones in this sample may be carry-over from other donors' samples.

This clone was seen ten or more times. This chain uses TRBV6-4 with TRBJ2-3, with D hard to call. The V end lost 3 bases, the J end lost 3 bases, and 7 bases lay between the germline ends. Germline V lookup: CDR1 MRHNA, CDR2 SNTAGT. This CDR3 comprises 13 residues. DNA of the CDR3: TGTGCCAGCAGTGAGGGGAATACAGATACGCAGTATTTT. This sequence encodes CASSEGNTDTQYF.

The V and J genes are TRBV6-4 and TRBJ1-2; D not resolved. The length of the CDR3 is 17 residues. V lost 3 bases, J lost 0 bases, and 17 bases lay in between. Germline assignment: CDR1 MRHNA and CDR2 SNTAGT. The CDR3 spells CASSELQVTVANYGYTF. The CDR3 DNA sequence: TGTGCCAGCAGTGAATTGCAAGTGACGGTAGCTAACTATGGCTACACCTTC.

The chain recombines TRBV30 with TRBJ2-7, with a possible D match to TRBD1 (6 bases). Germline V lookup: CDR1 GTSNPN, CDR2 SVGIG (reference sequence). The CDR3 is made up of 13 amino acids. The germline V and J ends were trimmed by 5 bases and 3 bases, with 14 bases remaining between them. The CDR3 region has the DNA TGTGCCTGGCCCGACAGGATCAACTACGAGCAGTACTTC. It codes for CAWPDRINYEQYF.

V is TRBV20-1 and J is TRBJ1-2, with 8 positions matching TRBD1. V dropped 0 bases and J dropped 5; count of bases not matched to a gene: 11. Germline V lookup: CDR1 DFQATT, CDR2 SNEGSKA (reference sequence). This CDR3 is 16 amino acids long. The CDR3 sequence: CSARDFGGTGAYGYTF. DNA of the CDR3: TGCAGTGCTAGAGATTTCGGCGGGACAGGTGCTTATGGCTACACCTTC.

Worth noting for this clone: Just one base apart from a much larger clone, this may be a read error. This chain's CDR3 is CASRLQRAAEAFF. The CDR3 DNA follows: TGCGCCAGCAGACTACAGAGGGCGGCTGAAGCTTTCTTT. The V and J genes are TRBV5-4 and TRBJ1-1; D is unclear. Per the germline V gene, CDR1 is SGHNT and CDR2 is YYREEE (reference sequence). The CDR3 has 13 amino acids.

A word on this clone: A read error is possible here, since a much larger clone lies one base away. The same CDR3 also results from other DNA sequences found in this sample. V and J are TRBV15 and TRBJ2-5, with D possibly being TRBD1 (5 bases). The CDR3 has 16 residues. The germline gives CDR1 LNHNV, CDR2 YYDKDF (reference sequence). V was trimmed by 4 bases and J by 9 bases, leaving 24 bases between them. CDR3 sequence: CATSKSRQSPGSAQYF. The CDR3, as DNA: TGTGCCACCAGCAAGAGCAGACAGTCGCCAGGGTCAGCCCAGTACTTC.

By share of the sample, this clone is medium-sized. The V gene is TRBV6-1, the J gene TRBJ1-3; tentative D call: TRBD1 (6 bases). The CDR3 consists of 15 residues. The germline gives CDR1 MNHNS, CDR2 SASEGT. V was clipped by 7 bases and J by 3 bases, with 16 bases between them. The CDR3, as DNA: TGTGCCAGCATCAACAGGGACGGAAGTGGAAACACCATATATTTT. It yields the protein CASINRDGSGNTIYF.

This clone was counted many times. The CDR3, as DNA: TGTGCCAGCAGTTTCGGAATCGGGGGGGGTCAGCCCCAGCATTTT. This encodes CASSFGIGGGQPQHF. V gene TRBV27 combines with J gene TRBJ1-5, with D possibly being TRBD1 (5 bases). V lost 3 bases to trimming and J lost 6 bases, with 15 bases between them. Germline assignment: CDR1 MNHEY and CDR2 SMNVEV (reference sequence). The CDR3 has 15 residues.

On this clone itself: The junction departs from germline at one end; a sequencing error may be responsible. The rearrangement links TRBV4-1 to TRBJ1-4, with D uncertain. Per germline, CDR1 MGHRA and CDR2 YSYEKL. The CDR3 consists of 14 residues. Here the CDR3 DNA reads TGCGCCAGCAGCCAAGTGTTTGCGATTGAAAAACCGTTTTTT. As protein: CASSQVFAIEKPFF.

This clone was counted ten times or more. The chain carries TRBV20-1 and TRBJ2-3; no clear D. Germline V gene sequence: CDR1 DFQATT, CDR2 SNEGSKA (reference sequence). Trimming took off 3 bases at V and 6 bases at J, with 10 bases between the two ends. The CDR3 is 12 amino acids. CDR3 in DNA: TGCAGTGCTAGGAACTCCTACGATACGCAGTATTTT. Translated: CSARNSYDTQYF.

In this sample, this clone is medium-sized (0.01 to 0.1%). The CDR3 DNA sequence: TGTGCCAGCAGCTCAAGTCCGGGACAGATTACCGGCTACACCTTC. Its translation: CASSSSPGQITGYTF. This chain joins TRBV11-2 and TRBJ1-2; 7 nucleotides align to TRBD1. V was clipped by 4 bases and J by 8 bases; unmatched bases: 13. Germline CDR1 SGHAT, CDR2 FQNNGV. The CDR3 sequence is 15 residues long.

This clone has at least ten counts. The chain recombines TRBV28 with TRBJ1-2; 9 bases map to TRBD1. V dropped 10 bases and J dropped 3; count of bases not matched to a gene: 3. Germline V gene lookup returns CDR1 MDHEN and CDR2 SYDVKM. The CDR3 runs 12 residues. The CDR3 nucleotides are TGTGCCACACAGGGGGCCGACTATGGCTACACCTTC. Translating it yields CATQGADYGYTF.

For the CDR3, the DNA is TGTGCCAGCAGTCCAGGCTTTGGGGGTCATTCACCCCTCCACTTT. The encoded protein is CASSPGFGGHSPLHF. V gene TRBV6-1 combines with J gene TRBJ1-6; D is possibly TRBD1 (5 bases). The V end was cut by 5 bases, the J end by 8 bases, with 16 bases between. This CDR3 is 15 amino acids long. Looked up from germline, CDR1 is MNHNS and CDR2 is SASEGT.

This clone was seen a few times. The rearrangement links TRBV6-1 to TRBJ2-7; D could derive from TRBD1 or TRBD2 (5 bases each). V lost 6 bases and J lost 2, with 14 bases in between. CDR1 is MNHNS, CDR2 SASEGT, per germline. The CDR3 runs 14 residues. CDR3 DNA: TGTGCCAGCAGCTCGGGGCGGATCGCCTACGAGCAGTACTTC. This encodes CASSSGRIAYEQYF.

At least ten counts were recorded for this clone. The gene calls are TRBV24-1 and TRBJ1-2; D remains ambiguous. CDR3 length: 13 amino acids. In germline, CDR1 is KGHDR, CDR2 SFDVKD. V lost 7 bases and J lost 2, with 10 bases in between. The CDR3 DNA reads TGTGCCACCAGCGAGCGAAGAAACTATGGCTACACCTTC. It codes for CATSERRNYGYTF.

This clone was seen more than once but under ten times. CDR3 sequence (DNA): TGTGCCAGCAGCCCCGAAGACAGGCAAGAGACCCAGTACTTC. Its translation is CASSPEDRQETQYF. The chain carries TRBV28 and TRBJ2-5, with D possibly TRBD1 on 6 matching bases. V was shortened by 6 bases and J by 2 bases, with 13 bases between the two germline ends. Germline CDR1 MDHEN, CDR2 SYDVKM. This CDR3 is 14 amino acids long.

This clone has at least ten counts. CDR3 sequence: CASKQGGDSPLHF. DNA of the CDR3: TGTGCCAGCAAACAAGGGGGCGATTCACCCCTCCACTTT. The genes are TRBV3-1 and TRBJ1-6, with 7 bases matching TRBD1. The junction had 5 bases not matched to a gene; V was cut back by 7 bases and J by 8 bases. The CDR3 consists of 13 residues. Germline V gene sequence: CDR1 LGHDT, CDR2 YNNKEL (reference sequence). The whole variable domain, remainder taken from reference TRBV3-1 and TRBJ1-6, is DTAVSQTPKYLVTQMGNDKSIKCEQNLGHDTMYWYKQDSKKFLKIMFSYNNKELIINETVPNRFSPKSPDKAHLNLHINSLELGDSAVYFCASKQGGDSPLHFGNGTRLTVT.

Turning to this clone: The junction and the germline gene differ at one end; a read error may be behind it. The chain carries TRBV6-1 and TRBJ1-5, with no clear D. Germline assignment: CDR1 MNHNS and CDR2 SASEGT. The CDR3 length is 13 residues. For the CDR3, the DNA is TGTGCCAGCAGTGAGTCATGGCATCATCCCCAGCATTTT. Residues: CASSESWHHPQHF.

This clone appeared many times. DNA for the CDR3: TGTGCCAGCAGCGGACGGACCGGGGAGCTGTTTTTT. Translation gives CASSGRTGELFF. The gene calls are TRBV12-3 or TRBV12-4 and TRBJ2-2; D gene uncertain. The CDR3 sequence is 12 residues long. The V end lost 6 bases, the J end lost 5 bases, and 7 bases lay between the germline ends.

This clone has a count of ten or more. J is TRBJ1-1 and V is TRBV29-1; 9 bases line up with TRBD1. V lost 6 bases, J lost 4 bases, and 6 bases stayed unmatched. This CDR3 is 13 amino acids long. Germline V gives CDR1 SQVTM, CDR2 ANQGSEA. The CDR3 coding sequence is TGCAGCGTAGCGACAGGGGGGAGCACTGAAGCTTTCTTT. Encoded protein: CSVATGGSTEAFF.

This clone was seen ten or more times. V usage is TRBV6-1 and J usage is TRBJ2-7; TRBD2 matches at 8 bases. With 6 bases clipped from V and 8 bases from J, the junction kept 9 bases outside the gene matches. Germline V gene sequence: CDR1 MNHNS, CDR2 SASEGT. The CDR3 covers 13 residues. CDR3 in amino acids: CASRGGRRDKQYF. CDR3 bases: TGTGCCAGCAGGGGCGGGAGGCGCGACAAGCAGTACTTC.

In its sample, this clone was seen many times. The chain carries TRBV20-1 and TRBJ1-5; 7 positions agree with TRBD1. The CDR3 has 15 residues. CDR1 DFQATT and CDR2 SNEGSKA come from the germline V gene (reference sequence). The V segment lost 3 bases and the J segment 0 bases; nucleotides outside the gene matches: 5. CDR3 protein: CSASRQGDSNQPQHF. DNA for the CDR3: TGCAGTGCTAGTAGACAGGGAGATAGCAATCAGCCCCAGCATTTT.

Many counts were recorded for this clone. The chain couples TRBV5-5 to TRBJ2-7, with 9 bases aligning to TRBD1. The V gene's germline CDR1 is SGHKS and CDR2 YYEKEE (reference sequence). This CDR3 comprises 14 residues. With 4 bases clipped from V and 6 bases from J, the junction kept 8 bases outside the gene matches. Here the CDR3 reads CASSVPGQGPEQYF. The CDR3 DNA reads as TGTGCCAGCAGCGTGCCGGGACAGGGACCCGAGCAGTACTTC.

This clone rates as medium-sized. The chain employs TRBV6-5 and TRBJ1-1, with a tentative D call TRBD1 (6 bases). The V end was cut by 0 bases, the J end by 0 bases, with 11 bases between. From germline, CDR1 is MNHEY and CDR2 SVGAGI. The CDR3 contains 16 residues. DNA for the CDR3: TGTGCCAGCAGTTACTCGGGGAGGACAGTGAACACTGAAGCTTTCTTT. Residues: CASSYSGRTVNTEAFF.

This clone was counted ten times or more. Sequence at one end of the junction differs from germline and may be a read error. This CDR3 is also generated by other DNA sequences in the sample. V gene TRBV19 combines with J gene TRBJ2-3; perhaps TRBD2 as D (5 bases). Per germline, CDR1 LNHDA and CDR2 SQIVND (reference sequence). CDR3 size: 14 residues. In DNA, the CDR3 is TGTGCCAGTAGTATGTCTCGGGAATCAGATACACAGTATTTT. It is translated as CASSMSRESDTQYF.

As to this clone: This may stem from a read error, because a much larger clone lies one nucleotide away. No conserved phenylalanine or tryptophan is present at the end of the CDR3, so a read error is the likely explanation. V and J are TRBV5-4 and TRBJ1-1, with no clear D. This CDR3 has 11 amino acids. Per the germline V gene, CDR1 is SGHNT and CDR2 is YYREEE (reference sequence). DNA for the CDR3: TGCGCCAGCAACTCGAACACTGAAGCTTTCCTT. Encoded protein: CASNSNTEAFL.

This clone was counted ten times or more. The chain couples TRBV7-9 to TRBJ1-1, with D uncertain. Trimming stripped 5 bases from V and 3 bases from J, with 7 bases between. The CDR3 sequence is 12 residues long. Germline CDR1 and CDR2: SEHNR and FQNEAQ (reference sequence). The CDR3 region has the DNA TGTGCCAGCAGCCCAGGCGACACTGAAGCTTTCTTT. Translating gives CASSPGDTEAFF.

This clone occurred many times. This could be a read error, since a much larger clone is one nucleotide away. The genes are TRBV18 and TRBJ1-4; 8 bases map to TRBD1. Looked up from germline, CDR1 is KGHSH and CDR2 is LQKENI. The CDR3 length is 13 residues. For the CDR3, the DNA is TGTGCCAGCTCACGGGACAGGCATGACAAACTGTTTTTT. This sequence encodes CASSRDRHDKLFF.

Many counts were recorded for this clone. CDR3 sequence (DNA): TGCAGTGCTATAGACAGGGTTTGGAGCAATCAGCCCCAGCATTTT. Amino acid sequence: CSAIDRVWSNQPQHF. The V gene is TRBV20-1, the J gene TRBJ1-5; 7 bases map to TRBD1. The V segment lost 4 bases and the J segment 1 base; nucleotides outside the gene matches: 7. The CDR3 contains 15 residues. CDR1 is DFQATT, CDR2 SNEGSKA, per germline (reference sequence).

This clone was seen a handful of times. The V call is TRBV6-1, the J call TRBJ2-7; D is ambiguous. V was trimmed by 3 bases and J by 2 bases, leaving 8 bases between them. CDR3 length: 13 amino acids. CDR1 and CDR2 (germline): MNHNS, SASEGT. The CDR3 protein is CASSDGETYEQYF. CDR3 DNA: TGTGCCAGCAGTGACGGAGAAACCTACGAGCAGTACTTC.